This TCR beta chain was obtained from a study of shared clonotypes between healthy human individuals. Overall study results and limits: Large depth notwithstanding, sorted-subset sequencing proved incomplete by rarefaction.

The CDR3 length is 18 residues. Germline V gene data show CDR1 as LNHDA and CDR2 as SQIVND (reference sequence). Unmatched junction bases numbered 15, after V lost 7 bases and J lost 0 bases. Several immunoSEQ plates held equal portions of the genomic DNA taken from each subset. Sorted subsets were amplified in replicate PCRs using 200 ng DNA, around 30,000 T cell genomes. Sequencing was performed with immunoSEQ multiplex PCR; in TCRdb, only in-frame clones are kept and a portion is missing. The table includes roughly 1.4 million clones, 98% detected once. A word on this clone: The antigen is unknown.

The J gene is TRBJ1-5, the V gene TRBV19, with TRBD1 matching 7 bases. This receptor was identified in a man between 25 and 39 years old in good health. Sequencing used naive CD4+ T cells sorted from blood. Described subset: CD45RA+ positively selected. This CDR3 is CASNTPGQPRSSNQPQHF. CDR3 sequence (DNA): TGTGCCAGTAACACGCCGGGACAGCCCAGATCTAGCAATCAGCCCCAGCATTTT.